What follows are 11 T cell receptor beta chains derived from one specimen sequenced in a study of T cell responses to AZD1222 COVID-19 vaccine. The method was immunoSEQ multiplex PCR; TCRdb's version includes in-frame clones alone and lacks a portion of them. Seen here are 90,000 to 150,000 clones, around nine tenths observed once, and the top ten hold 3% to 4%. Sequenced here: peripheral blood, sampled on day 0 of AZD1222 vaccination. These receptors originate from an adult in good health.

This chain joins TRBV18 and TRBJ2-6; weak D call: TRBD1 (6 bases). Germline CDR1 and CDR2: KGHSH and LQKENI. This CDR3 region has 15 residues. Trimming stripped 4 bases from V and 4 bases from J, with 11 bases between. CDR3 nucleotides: TGTGCCAGCTCACTCCAGGGGTCCGGGGCCAACGTCCTGACTTTC. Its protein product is CASSLQGSGANVLTF.

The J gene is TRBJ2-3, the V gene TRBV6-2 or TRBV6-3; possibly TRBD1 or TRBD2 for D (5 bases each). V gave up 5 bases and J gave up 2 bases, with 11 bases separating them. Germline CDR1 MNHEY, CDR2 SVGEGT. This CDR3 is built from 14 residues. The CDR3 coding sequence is TGTGCCAGCAGTGTGGGACCCATCACAGATACGCAGTATTTT. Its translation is CASSVGPITDTQYF.

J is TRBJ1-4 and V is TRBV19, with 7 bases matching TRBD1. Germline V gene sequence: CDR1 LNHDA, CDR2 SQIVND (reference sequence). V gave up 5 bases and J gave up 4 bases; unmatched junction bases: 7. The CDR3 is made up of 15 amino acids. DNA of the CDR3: TGTGCCAGTAGTGTCGGACAGGCTTTTAATGAAAAACTGTTTTTT. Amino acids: CASSVGQAFNEKLFF.

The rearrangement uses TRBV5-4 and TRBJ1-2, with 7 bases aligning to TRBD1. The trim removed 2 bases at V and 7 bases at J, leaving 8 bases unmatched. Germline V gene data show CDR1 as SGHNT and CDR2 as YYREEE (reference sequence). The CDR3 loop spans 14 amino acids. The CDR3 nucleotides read TGTGCCAGCAGCTTAGCGACAGGGTTGGGTGGCTACACCTTC. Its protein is CASSLATGLGGYTF.

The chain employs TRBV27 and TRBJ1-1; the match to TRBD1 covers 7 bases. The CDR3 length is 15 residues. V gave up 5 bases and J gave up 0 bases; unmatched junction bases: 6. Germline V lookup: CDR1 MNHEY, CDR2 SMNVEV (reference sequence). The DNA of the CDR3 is TGTGCCAGCAGTCCCGGACAGGCTATGAACACTGAAGCTTTCTTT. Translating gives CASSPGQAMNTEAFF.

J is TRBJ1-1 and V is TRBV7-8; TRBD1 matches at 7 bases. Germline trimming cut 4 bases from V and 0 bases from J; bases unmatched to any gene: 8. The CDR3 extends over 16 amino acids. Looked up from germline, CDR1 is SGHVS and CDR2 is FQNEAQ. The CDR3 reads CASSSSPTGLNTEAFF. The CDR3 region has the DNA TGTGCCAGCAGCTCCTCCCCGACAGGGCTGAACACTGAAGCTTTCTTT.

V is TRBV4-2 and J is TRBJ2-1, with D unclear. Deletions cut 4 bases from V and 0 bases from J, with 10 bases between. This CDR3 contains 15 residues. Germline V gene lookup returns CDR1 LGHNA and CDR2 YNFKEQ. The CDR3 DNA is TGTGCCAGCAGCCTAACGACCAGCTCCTACAATGAGCAGTTCTTC. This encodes CASSLTTSSYNEQFF.

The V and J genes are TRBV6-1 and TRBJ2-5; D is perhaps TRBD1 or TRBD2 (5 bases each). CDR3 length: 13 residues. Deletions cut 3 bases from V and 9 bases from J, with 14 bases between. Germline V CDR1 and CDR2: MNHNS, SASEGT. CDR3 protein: CASSETGTQAQYF. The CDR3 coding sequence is TGTGCCAGCAGTGAGACGGGGACCCAGGCCCAGTACTTC.

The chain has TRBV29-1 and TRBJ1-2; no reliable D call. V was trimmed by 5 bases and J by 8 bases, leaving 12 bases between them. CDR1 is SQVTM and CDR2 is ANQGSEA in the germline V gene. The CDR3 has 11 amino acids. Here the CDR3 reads CSVPPGGGYTF. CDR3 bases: TGCAGCGTTCCTCCGGGAGGAGGCTACACCTTC.

The CDR3 protein is CASSPGLAEPGTQYF. CDR3 coding DNA: TGTGCCAGCAGTCCCGGACTAGCGGAACCCGGGACCCAGTACTTC. The V gene is TRBV27, the J gene TRBJ2-5; 10 bases are shared with TRBD2. Trimming took 5 bases from V and 7 from J; bases not matched to a gene: 10. Germline assignment: CDR1 MNHEY and CDR2 SMNVEV (reference sequence). The CDR3 has 15 amino acids.

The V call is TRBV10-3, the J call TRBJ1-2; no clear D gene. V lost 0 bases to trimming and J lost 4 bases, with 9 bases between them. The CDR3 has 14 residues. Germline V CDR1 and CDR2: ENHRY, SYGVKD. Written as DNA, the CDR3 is TGTGCCATCAGTGAGTCGTTAGAACCCTATGGCTACACCTTC. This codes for CAISESLEPYGYTF.